This section outlines one TCR beta chain sequence together with its context. This record comes from a study of blood T cells in healthy people across ages. A J-beta primer mix and a sample-barcoded 5' primer were used in a second PCR of about 7 to 12 cycles. One entry per CDR3 protein, called by TCRdb with MiXCR from the 5' RACE reads. The profile shows roughly 860,000 distinct CDR3 sequences, 62% of them singletons. V shed 0 bases, J shed 9 bases, and the junction held 12 bases outside the gene matches. Germline loops: CDR1 SGHDT, CDR2 YYEEEE. The CDR3 is 16 residues long. The chain joins TRBV5-6 to TRBJ2-1; 7 nucleotides align to TRBD1. Sequenced sample: blood. The sequence derives from a man aged 30 to 45 in good health. The CDR3 DNA is TGTGCCAGCAGCTTGGTCGAAGACAGGGAGCCTCCTGAGCAGTTCTTC. Amino acid sequence: CASSLVEDREPPEQFF. Together with reference TRBV5-6 and TRBJ2-1, the CDR3 gives the full variable domain: DAGVTQSPTHLIKTRGQQVTLRCSPKSGHDTVSWYQQALGQGPQFIFQYYEEEERQRGNFPDRFSGHQFPNYSSELNVNALLLGDSALYLCASSLVEDREPPEQFFGPGTRLTVL.